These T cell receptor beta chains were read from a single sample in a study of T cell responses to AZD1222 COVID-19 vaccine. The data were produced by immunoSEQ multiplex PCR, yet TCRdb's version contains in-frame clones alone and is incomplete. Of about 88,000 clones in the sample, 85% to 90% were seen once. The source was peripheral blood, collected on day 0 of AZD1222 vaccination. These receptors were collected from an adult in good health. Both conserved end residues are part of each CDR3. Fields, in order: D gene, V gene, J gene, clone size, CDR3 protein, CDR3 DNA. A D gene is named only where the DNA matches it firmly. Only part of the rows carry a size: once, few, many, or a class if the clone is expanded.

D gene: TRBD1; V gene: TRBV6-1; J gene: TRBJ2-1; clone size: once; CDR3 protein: CASSEDGQGFNEQFF; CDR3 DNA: TGTGCCAGCAGTGAAGACGGACAGGGGTTCAATGAGCAGTTCTTC
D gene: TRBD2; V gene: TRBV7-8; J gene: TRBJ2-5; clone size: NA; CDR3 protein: CASSRGTTPETQYF; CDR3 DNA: TGTGCCAGCAGCCGCGGGACTACTCCAGAGACCCAGTACTTC
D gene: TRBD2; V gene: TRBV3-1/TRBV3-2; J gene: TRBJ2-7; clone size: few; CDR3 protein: CASSQDLGGGPYEQYF; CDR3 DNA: TGTGCCAGCAGCCAAGATTTGGGCGGGGGGCCCTACGAGCAGTACTTC
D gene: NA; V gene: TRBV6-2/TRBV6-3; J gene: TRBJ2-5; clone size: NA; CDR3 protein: CASSSGTTLVETQYF; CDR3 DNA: TGTGCCAGCAGTTCCGGGACAACCCTGGTGGAGACCCAGTACTTC
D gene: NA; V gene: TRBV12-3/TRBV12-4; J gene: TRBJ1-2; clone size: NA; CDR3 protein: CASSAEEGLSYTF; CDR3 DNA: TGTGCCAGCAGTGCGGAAGAAGGGTTGAGCTACACCTTC
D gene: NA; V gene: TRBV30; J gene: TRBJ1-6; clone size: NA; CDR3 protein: CAWSVKGPENSPLHF; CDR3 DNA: TGTGCCTGGAGTGTAAAGGGCCCGGAGAATTCACCCCTCCACTTT
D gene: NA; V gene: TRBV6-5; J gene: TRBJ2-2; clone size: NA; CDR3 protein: CASSYSGHYTGELFF; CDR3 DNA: TGTGCCAGCAGTTACTCGGGACACTACACCGGGGAGCTGTTTTTT
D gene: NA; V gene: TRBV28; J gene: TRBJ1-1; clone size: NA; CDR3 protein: CASSDPRGTREAFF; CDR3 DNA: TGTGCCAGCAGTGACCCCCGGGGGACCCGTGAAGCTTTCTTT
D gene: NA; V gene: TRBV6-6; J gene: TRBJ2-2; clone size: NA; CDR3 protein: CASTHKGGNTGELFF; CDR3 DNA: TGTGCCAGCACCCATAAAGGGGGGAACACCGGGGAGCTGTTTTTT
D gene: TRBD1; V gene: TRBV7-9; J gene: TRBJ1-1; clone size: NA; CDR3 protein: CASSFSGGNTEAFF; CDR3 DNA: TGTGCCAGCAGTTTCTCAGGGGGCAACACTGAAGCTTTCTTT
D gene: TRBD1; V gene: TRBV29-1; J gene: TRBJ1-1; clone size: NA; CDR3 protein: CSAGTAPNTEAFF; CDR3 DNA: TGCAGCGCCGGGACAGCCCCGAACACTGAAGCTTTCTTT
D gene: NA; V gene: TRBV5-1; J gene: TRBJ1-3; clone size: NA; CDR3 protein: CASKAGSLDTIYF; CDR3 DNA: TGCGCCAGCAAGGCGGGGTCGCTAGACACCATATATTTT
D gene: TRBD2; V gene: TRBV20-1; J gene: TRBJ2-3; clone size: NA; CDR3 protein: CSASDSGGALWDTQYF; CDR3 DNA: TGCAGTGCTAGTGATAGCGGGGGGGCTCTGTGGGATACGCAGTATTTT
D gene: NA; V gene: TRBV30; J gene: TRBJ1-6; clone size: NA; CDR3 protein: CAWSVGLAGHSPLHF; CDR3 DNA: TGTGCCTGGAGTGTAGGGTTGGCAGGGCATTCACCCCTCCACTTT
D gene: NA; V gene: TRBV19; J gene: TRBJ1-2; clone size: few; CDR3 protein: CASSIDLQARGYTF; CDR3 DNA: TGTGCCAGTAGTATAGATTTACAGGCCCGCGGCTACACCTTC
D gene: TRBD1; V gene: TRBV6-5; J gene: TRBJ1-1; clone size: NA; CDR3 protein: CASSYGDRGTEAFF; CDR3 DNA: TGTGCCAGCAGTTACGGGGACAGGGGTACTGAAGCTTTCTTT
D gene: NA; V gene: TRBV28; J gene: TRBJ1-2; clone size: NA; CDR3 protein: CASRGLVSGYGYTF; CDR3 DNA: TGTGCCAGCAGGGGGCTCGTCTCGGGTTATGGCTACACCTTC
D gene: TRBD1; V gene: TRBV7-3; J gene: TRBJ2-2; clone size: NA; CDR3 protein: CASTPGQGTGELFF; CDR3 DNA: TGTGCCAGCACCCCGGGACAGGGTACCGGGGAGCTGTTTTTT
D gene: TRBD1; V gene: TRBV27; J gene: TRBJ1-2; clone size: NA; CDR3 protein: CASSLTGTGSGYTF; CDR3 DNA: TGTGCCAGCAGTTTAACGGGGACAGGGTCCGGCTACACCTTC
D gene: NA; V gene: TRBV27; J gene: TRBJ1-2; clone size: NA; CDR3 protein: CASSLGPAGNYGYTF; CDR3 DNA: TGTGCCAGCAGTTTGGGCCCGGCGGGTAACTATGGCTACACCTTC
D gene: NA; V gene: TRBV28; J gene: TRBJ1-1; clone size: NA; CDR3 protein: CASSSTDESDLRNTEAFF; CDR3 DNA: TGTGCCAGCAGTTCCACGGACGAATCCGATCTCCGGAACACTGAAGCTTTCTTT
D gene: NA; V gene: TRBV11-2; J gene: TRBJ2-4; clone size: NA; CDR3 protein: CASSFHEGGGWTKNIQYF; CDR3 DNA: TGTGCCAGCAGCTTCCATGAGGGGGGGGGCTGGACCAAAAACATTCAGTACTTC
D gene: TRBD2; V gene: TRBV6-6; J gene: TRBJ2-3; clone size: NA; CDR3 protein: CASSHIRTSGGLQLPDTQYF; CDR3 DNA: TGTGCCAGCAGTCATATTCGGACTAGCGGGGGGTTACAGCTCCCAGATACGCAGTATTTT
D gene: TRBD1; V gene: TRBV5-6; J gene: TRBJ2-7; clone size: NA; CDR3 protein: CASSWGQGRGEQYF; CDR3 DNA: TGTGCCAGCAGCTGGGGACAGGGAAGAGGCGAGCAGTACTTC
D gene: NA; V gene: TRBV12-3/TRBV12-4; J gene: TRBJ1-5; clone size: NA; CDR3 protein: CASSFGAGQPQHF; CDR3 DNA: TGTGCCAGCAGTTTTGGCGCGGGTCAGCCCCAGCATTTT
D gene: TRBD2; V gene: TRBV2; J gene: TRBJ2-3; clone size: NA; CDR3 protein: CASSALSPGLAGRLYF; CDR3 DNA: TGTGCCAGCAGTGCCCTTTCCCCGGGACTAGCGGGCCGACTGTATTTT
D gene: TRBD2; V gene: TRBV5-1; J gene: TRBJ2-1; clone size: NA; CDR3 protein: CASSPPGLAGGYNEQFF; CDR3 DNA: TGCGCCAGCAGCCCCCCGGGACTAGCGGGGGGGTACAATGAGCAGTTCTTC
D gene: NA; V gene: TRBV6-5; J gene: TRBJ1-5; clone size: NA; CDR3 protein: CASSPQAFQPQHF; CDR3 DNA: TGTGCCAGCAGCCCACAGGCGTTTCAGCCCCAGCATTTT
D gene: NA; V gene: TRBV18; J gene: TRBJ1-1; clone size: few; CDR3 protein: CASSTGTPANTEAFF; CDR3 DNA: TGTGCCAGCTCGACGGGGACGCCCGCGAACACTGAAGCTTTCTTT
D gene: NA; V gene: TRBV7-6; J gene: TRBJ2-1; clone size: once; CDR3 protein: CASSLVGRVLIPDEQFF; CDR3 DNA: TGTGCCAGCAGCTTAGTAGGACGGGTCTTAATCCCCGATGAGCAGTTCTTC
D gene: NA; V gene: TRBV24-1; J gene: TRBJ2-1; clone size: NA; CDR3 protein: CATSDSTLGRGDEQFF; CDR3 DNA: TGTGCCACCAGTGACTCGACATTGGGTAGGGGCGATGAGCAGTTCTTC
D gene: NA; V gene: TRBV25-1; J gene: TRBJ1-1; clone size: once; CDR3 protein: CASSEFGRQKAFF; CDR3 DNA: TGTGCCAGCAGTGAATTCGGCAGACAAAAAGCTTTCTTT
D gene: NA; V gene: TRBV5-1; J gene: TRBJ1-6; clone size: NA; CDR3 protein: CASSFTGLDSPLHF; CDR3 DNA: TGCGCCAGCAGCTTTACAGGCCTAGATTCACCCCTCCACTTT
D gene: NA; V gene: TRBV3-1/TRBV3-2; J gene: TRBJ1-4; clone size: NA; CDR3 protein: CASSWARRGDEKLFF; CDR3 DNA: TGTGCCAGCAGCTGGGCGAGGAGGGGCGATGAAAAACTGTTTTTT
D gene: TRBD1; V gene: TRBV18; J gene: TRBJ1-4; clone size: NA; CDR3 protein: CASSQGADEKLFF; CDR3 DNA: TGTGCCAGCTCACAGGGGGCCGATGAAAAACTGTTTTTT